The rows below give T cell receptor beta chains drawn from one sample of a study of OX40 agonist ivuxolimab in advanced cancers. The protocol was immunoSEQ multiplex PCR, while the TCRdb copy is restricted to in-frame clones and leaves out a portion. The table shows nearly 80,000 clones, with roughly 91% occurring only once. The source was CD4+ or CD8+ T cells sorted from blood, collected in a trial of the OX40 agonist ivuxolimab. Receptors were obtained from an adult with an advanced solid tumor such as melanoma, head and neck, liver or kidney cancer. Both conserved end residues are part of each CDR3. The D gene is left open where the match is weak. Clone size is given for some rows only: seen once, a few or many times, or a class if the clone is expanded.

D gene	V gene	clone size	J gene	CDR3 DNA	CDR3 protein
TRBD1	TRBV5-4	-	TRBJ2-3	TGTGCCAGCAGGGTTGCGGGGGACAGGGGTACAGATACGCAGTATTTT	CASRVAGDRGTDTQYF
-	TRBV2	-	TRBJ1-3	TGTGCCAGCAGTGAGGGTTCTGGAAACACCATATATTTT	CASSEGSGNTIYF
TRBD1	TRBV9	once	TRBJ2-5	TGTGCCAGCAGCGTAGGGACAGGGATGGAGACCCAGTACTTC	CASSVGTGMETQYF
-	TRBV6-6	-	TRBJ1-1	TGTGCCAGCAGTTACCCAGGGGAGGGCACTGAAGCTTTCTTT	CASSYPGEGTEAFF
-	TRBV5-8	-	TRBJ2-2	TGTGCCAGCACAAGACGGGGTTCGACCGGGGAGCTGTTTTTT	CASTRRGSTGELFF
-	TRBV19	once	TRBJ2-1	TGTGCCAGTAGTATGGGAAGCGGCGACTACAATGAGCAGTTCTTC	CASSMGSGDYNEQFF
TRBD1	TRBV5-1	-	TRBJ2-1	TGCGCCAGCAGCCCGAGGGGGACAGGGGGCTTCGGTGAGCAGTTCTTC	CASSPRGTGGFGEQFF
TRBD1	TRBV15	-	TRBJ1-2	TGTGCCTCAAGACAGGGGGCCGCCCAGGCCTATGGCTACACCTTC	CASRQGAAQAYGYTF
-	TRBV5-4	-	TRBJ1-2	TGTGCCAGCAGCTTGCCGACAGGATCCTATGGCTACACCTTC	CASSLPTGSYGYTF
-	TRBV18	-	TRBJ1-1	TGTGCCAGCTCACCGGGGCAGGGCAACACTGAAGCTTTCTTT	CASSPGQGNTEAFF
TRBD2	TRBV10-2	-	TRBJ2-1	TGCGCCAGCAGTGGAAAAGCTAGCGGGGGTTACAATGAGCAGTTCTTC	CASSGKASGGYNEQFF
TRBD2	TRBV25-1	-	TRBJ2-1	TGTGCCAGCAGTGAATCAGGGACTACTTCAAATGAGCAGTTCTTC	CASSESGTTSNEQFF
TRBD1	TRBV18	-	TRBJ2-7	TGTGCCAGCCAGACAGGGAGCTCCTACGAGCAGTACTTC	CASQTGSSYEQYF
-	TRBV9	-	TRBJ1-2	TGTGCCAGCAGCGCGCGGGACACCACTAACTATGGCTACACCTTC	CASSARDTTNYGYTF
-	TRBV7-3	-	TRBJ2-2	TGTGCCAGCAGTTTAGATTTTACCGGGGAGCTGTTTTTT	CASSLDFTGELFF
TRBD1	TRBV6-5	-	TRBJ1-1	TGTGCCAGCAGTACACAGGGGACCAACACTGAAGCTTTCTTT	CASSTQGTNTEAFF
-	TRBV6-6	-	TRBJ1-2	TGTGCCGTTGAGGGAGGGGGCTATGGCTACACCTTC	CAVEGGGYGYTF
-	TRBV18	few	TRBJ2-1	TGTGCCAGCTCACCGGTAGGGAACAATGAGCAGTTCTTC	CASSPVGNNEQFF
-	TRBV30	-	TRBJ1-2	TGTGCCTGGAGTGTACTCGTTAACTATGGCTACACCTTC	CAWSVLVNYGYTF
-	TRBV6-1	-	TRBJ2-3	TGTGCCAGCAGTGACCAGCCCACTAGCATTCCAGATACGCAGTATTTT	CASSDQPTSIPDTQYF
-	TRBV7-2	-	TRBJ1-2	TGTGCCAGCAGCTTAAACAGGGACATTTATGGCTACACCTTC	CASSLNRDIYGYTF
TRBD2	TRBV29-1	-	TRBJ2-5	TGCAGCGTTCTCTTAGGACTAGCGGGGGGAGAGACCCAGTACTTC	CSVLLGLAGGETQYF
TRBD1	TRBV13	-	TRBJ1-1	TGTGCCAGCAGCCAAGGGGGCAGGGACACTGAAGCTTTCTTT	CASSQGGRDTEAFF
-	TRBV2	-	TRBJ2-5	TGTGCCAGCAGCTCCGAGAGCGGATTACAAGAGACCCAGTACTTC	CASSSESGLQETQYF
-	TRBV7-9	-	TRBJ1-1	TGTGCCAGCAGCGGGGGACAATTGAGATTCACTGAAGCTTTCTTT	CASSGGQLRFTEAFF
-	TRBV27	-	TRBJ1-1	TGTGCCAGCAGGACCGGACGGACGCCGGGAGTTGAGTTCTTT	CASRTGRTPGVEFF
-	TRBV7-2	-	TRBJ2-2	TGTGCCAGCAGCTTAGTGCGCGCCACCGGGGAGCTGTTTTTT	CASSLVRATGELFF
TRBD1	TRBV18	-	TRBJ1-5	TGTGCCAGCTCACGGGGACAGGATCATCAGCCCCAGCATTTT	CASSRGQDHQPQHF
-	TRBV18	-	TRBJ2-1	TGTGCCAGCTCACCTAATGGGGACAATGAGCAGTTCTTC	CASSPNGDNEQFF
TRBD1	TRBV18	-	TRBJ2-7	TGTGCCAGCTCACCACCGGGACAGGGGCCCTACGAGCAGTACTTC	CASSPPGQGPYEQYF
TRBD1	TRBV28	-	TRBJ1-5	TGTGCCAGTCAGGGACAGGGGGCGGGGTACCCTCAGCCCCAGCATTTT	CASQGQGAGYPQPQHF
-	TRBV25-1	-	TRBJ2-7	TGTGCCAGCAGTGACGGAGAAACAGGCGAGCAGTACTTC	CASSDGETGEQYF
-	TRBV7-6	-	TRBJ2-2	TGTGCCAGCAGCGCCCAGGGGGGGAACACCGGGGAGCTGTTTTTT	CASSAQGGNTGELFF
-	TRBV7-9	once	TRBJ2-2	TGTGCCAGCAGCCCCGCTAGAAACACCGGGGAGCTGTTTTTT	CASSPARNTGELFF
-	TRBV6-6	once	TRBJ1-1	TGTGCCAGCAATCTACAGGAGAACACTGAAGCTTTCTTT	CASNLQENTEAFF
TRBD2	TRBV5-1	-	TRBJ2-2	TGCGCCAGCAGCGGACGACTAGCGGGGGATTCGAACACCGGGGAGCTGTTTTTT	CASSGRLAGDSNTGELFF
-	TRBV9	-	TRBJ2-5	TGTGCCAGCAGTCTGGACCGGGGTCGGGAGACCCAGTACTTC	CASSLDRGRETQYF
-	TRBV5-1	-	TRBJ2-1	TGCGCCACCCAGGAGAGGGTAGGCTACAATGAGCAGTTCTTC	CATQERVGYNEQFF
-	TRBV7-2	-	TRBJ2-5	TGTGCCAGCAGCTTAGCGTCCCGACTGCTCTGGGAAGAGACCCAGTACTTC	CASSLASRLLWEETQYF
-	TRBV25-1	-	TRBJ2-2	TGTGCCAGCAGTGTCCGGACGACCTTGCTTACCGGGGAGCTGTTTTTT	CASSVRTTLLTGELFF
-	TRBV7-9	-	TRBJ2-2	TGTGCCAGCACCACAGCCCGAGACAGCGCGAACACCGGGGAGCTGTTTTTT	CASTTARDSANTGELFF
-	TRBV21-1	-	TRBJ1-5	TGTGCCGAGATGGGACAGAGCAATAGCAATCAGCCCCAGCATTTT	CAEMGQSNSNQPQHF
-	TRBV28	few	TRBJ2-1	TGTGCCAGCAGTTCCCCACGGGGAAGCTCCTACAATGAGCAGTTCTTC	CASSSPRGSSYNEQFF
TRBD1	TRBV6-1	-	TRBJ2-5	TGTGCCAGCAGTGAATTTTATGGGGCAGGGGGAGAGCAAGAGACCCAGTACTTC	CASSEFYGAGGEQETQYF
-	TRBV19	-	TRBJ1-4	TGTGCCAGTAGGCCTCGGGGGTTGGGGGAAAAACTGTTTTTT	CASRPRGLGEKLFF
-	TRBV5-8	-	TRBJ1-1	TGTGCCAGCAGCTTGACTGGGGGAACTGAAGCTTTCTTT	CASSLTGGTEAFF
-	TRBV6-5	-	TRBJ1-1	TGTGCCAGCAGTTACGTAAAAGGCACTGAAGCTTTCTTT	CASSYVKGTEAFF
-	TRBV18	-	TRBJ2-1	TGTGCCAGCTCCATTGGACTCAGCTCCTACAATGAGCAGTTCTTC	CASSIGLSSYNEQFF
-	TRBV6-5	-	TRBJ1-2	TGTGCCAGCACTTTTGACTATGGCTACACCTTC	CASTFDYGYTF
TRBD1	TRBV14	-	TRBJ1-4	TGTGCCAGCAGACCGACAGGGGGAGGTGAAAAACTGTTTTTT	CASRPTGGGEKLFF
TRBD1	TRBV27	-	TRBJ1-2	TGTGCCAGCAGTTTCAGACAGGGCCATGGCTACACCTTC	CASSFRQGHGYTF
-	TRBV5-1	-	TRBJ1-6	TGCGCCAGCAGCGACCAAACAGGTAGTGAATCACCCCTCCACTTT	CASSDQTGSESPLHF
TRBD1	TRBV6-6	-	TRBJ1-2	TGTGCCAGCAGTTACTCGAGCCAGGGGGATGGCTACACCTTC	CASSYSSQGDGYTF
-	TRBV15	few	TRBJ2-1	TGTGCCACCAGCAGTGAGGGGGGCTATGAGCAGTTCTTC	CATSSEGGYEQFF
TRBD1	TRBV2	-	TRBJ1-2	TGTGCCAGCAGTGAGAAGGGGGCAGACTATGGCTACACCTTC	CASSEKGADYGYTF
-	TRBV10-3	-	TRBJ2-1	TGTGCCATCAGTTTAGAAGCAGGGATAGGATACAATGAGCAGTTCTTC	CAISLEAGIGYNEQFF
TRBD2	TRBV10-3	-	TRBJ2-1	TGTGCCATCAGTGAGACTAGCGGGGGAAATGAGCAGTTCTTC	CAISETSGGNEQFF